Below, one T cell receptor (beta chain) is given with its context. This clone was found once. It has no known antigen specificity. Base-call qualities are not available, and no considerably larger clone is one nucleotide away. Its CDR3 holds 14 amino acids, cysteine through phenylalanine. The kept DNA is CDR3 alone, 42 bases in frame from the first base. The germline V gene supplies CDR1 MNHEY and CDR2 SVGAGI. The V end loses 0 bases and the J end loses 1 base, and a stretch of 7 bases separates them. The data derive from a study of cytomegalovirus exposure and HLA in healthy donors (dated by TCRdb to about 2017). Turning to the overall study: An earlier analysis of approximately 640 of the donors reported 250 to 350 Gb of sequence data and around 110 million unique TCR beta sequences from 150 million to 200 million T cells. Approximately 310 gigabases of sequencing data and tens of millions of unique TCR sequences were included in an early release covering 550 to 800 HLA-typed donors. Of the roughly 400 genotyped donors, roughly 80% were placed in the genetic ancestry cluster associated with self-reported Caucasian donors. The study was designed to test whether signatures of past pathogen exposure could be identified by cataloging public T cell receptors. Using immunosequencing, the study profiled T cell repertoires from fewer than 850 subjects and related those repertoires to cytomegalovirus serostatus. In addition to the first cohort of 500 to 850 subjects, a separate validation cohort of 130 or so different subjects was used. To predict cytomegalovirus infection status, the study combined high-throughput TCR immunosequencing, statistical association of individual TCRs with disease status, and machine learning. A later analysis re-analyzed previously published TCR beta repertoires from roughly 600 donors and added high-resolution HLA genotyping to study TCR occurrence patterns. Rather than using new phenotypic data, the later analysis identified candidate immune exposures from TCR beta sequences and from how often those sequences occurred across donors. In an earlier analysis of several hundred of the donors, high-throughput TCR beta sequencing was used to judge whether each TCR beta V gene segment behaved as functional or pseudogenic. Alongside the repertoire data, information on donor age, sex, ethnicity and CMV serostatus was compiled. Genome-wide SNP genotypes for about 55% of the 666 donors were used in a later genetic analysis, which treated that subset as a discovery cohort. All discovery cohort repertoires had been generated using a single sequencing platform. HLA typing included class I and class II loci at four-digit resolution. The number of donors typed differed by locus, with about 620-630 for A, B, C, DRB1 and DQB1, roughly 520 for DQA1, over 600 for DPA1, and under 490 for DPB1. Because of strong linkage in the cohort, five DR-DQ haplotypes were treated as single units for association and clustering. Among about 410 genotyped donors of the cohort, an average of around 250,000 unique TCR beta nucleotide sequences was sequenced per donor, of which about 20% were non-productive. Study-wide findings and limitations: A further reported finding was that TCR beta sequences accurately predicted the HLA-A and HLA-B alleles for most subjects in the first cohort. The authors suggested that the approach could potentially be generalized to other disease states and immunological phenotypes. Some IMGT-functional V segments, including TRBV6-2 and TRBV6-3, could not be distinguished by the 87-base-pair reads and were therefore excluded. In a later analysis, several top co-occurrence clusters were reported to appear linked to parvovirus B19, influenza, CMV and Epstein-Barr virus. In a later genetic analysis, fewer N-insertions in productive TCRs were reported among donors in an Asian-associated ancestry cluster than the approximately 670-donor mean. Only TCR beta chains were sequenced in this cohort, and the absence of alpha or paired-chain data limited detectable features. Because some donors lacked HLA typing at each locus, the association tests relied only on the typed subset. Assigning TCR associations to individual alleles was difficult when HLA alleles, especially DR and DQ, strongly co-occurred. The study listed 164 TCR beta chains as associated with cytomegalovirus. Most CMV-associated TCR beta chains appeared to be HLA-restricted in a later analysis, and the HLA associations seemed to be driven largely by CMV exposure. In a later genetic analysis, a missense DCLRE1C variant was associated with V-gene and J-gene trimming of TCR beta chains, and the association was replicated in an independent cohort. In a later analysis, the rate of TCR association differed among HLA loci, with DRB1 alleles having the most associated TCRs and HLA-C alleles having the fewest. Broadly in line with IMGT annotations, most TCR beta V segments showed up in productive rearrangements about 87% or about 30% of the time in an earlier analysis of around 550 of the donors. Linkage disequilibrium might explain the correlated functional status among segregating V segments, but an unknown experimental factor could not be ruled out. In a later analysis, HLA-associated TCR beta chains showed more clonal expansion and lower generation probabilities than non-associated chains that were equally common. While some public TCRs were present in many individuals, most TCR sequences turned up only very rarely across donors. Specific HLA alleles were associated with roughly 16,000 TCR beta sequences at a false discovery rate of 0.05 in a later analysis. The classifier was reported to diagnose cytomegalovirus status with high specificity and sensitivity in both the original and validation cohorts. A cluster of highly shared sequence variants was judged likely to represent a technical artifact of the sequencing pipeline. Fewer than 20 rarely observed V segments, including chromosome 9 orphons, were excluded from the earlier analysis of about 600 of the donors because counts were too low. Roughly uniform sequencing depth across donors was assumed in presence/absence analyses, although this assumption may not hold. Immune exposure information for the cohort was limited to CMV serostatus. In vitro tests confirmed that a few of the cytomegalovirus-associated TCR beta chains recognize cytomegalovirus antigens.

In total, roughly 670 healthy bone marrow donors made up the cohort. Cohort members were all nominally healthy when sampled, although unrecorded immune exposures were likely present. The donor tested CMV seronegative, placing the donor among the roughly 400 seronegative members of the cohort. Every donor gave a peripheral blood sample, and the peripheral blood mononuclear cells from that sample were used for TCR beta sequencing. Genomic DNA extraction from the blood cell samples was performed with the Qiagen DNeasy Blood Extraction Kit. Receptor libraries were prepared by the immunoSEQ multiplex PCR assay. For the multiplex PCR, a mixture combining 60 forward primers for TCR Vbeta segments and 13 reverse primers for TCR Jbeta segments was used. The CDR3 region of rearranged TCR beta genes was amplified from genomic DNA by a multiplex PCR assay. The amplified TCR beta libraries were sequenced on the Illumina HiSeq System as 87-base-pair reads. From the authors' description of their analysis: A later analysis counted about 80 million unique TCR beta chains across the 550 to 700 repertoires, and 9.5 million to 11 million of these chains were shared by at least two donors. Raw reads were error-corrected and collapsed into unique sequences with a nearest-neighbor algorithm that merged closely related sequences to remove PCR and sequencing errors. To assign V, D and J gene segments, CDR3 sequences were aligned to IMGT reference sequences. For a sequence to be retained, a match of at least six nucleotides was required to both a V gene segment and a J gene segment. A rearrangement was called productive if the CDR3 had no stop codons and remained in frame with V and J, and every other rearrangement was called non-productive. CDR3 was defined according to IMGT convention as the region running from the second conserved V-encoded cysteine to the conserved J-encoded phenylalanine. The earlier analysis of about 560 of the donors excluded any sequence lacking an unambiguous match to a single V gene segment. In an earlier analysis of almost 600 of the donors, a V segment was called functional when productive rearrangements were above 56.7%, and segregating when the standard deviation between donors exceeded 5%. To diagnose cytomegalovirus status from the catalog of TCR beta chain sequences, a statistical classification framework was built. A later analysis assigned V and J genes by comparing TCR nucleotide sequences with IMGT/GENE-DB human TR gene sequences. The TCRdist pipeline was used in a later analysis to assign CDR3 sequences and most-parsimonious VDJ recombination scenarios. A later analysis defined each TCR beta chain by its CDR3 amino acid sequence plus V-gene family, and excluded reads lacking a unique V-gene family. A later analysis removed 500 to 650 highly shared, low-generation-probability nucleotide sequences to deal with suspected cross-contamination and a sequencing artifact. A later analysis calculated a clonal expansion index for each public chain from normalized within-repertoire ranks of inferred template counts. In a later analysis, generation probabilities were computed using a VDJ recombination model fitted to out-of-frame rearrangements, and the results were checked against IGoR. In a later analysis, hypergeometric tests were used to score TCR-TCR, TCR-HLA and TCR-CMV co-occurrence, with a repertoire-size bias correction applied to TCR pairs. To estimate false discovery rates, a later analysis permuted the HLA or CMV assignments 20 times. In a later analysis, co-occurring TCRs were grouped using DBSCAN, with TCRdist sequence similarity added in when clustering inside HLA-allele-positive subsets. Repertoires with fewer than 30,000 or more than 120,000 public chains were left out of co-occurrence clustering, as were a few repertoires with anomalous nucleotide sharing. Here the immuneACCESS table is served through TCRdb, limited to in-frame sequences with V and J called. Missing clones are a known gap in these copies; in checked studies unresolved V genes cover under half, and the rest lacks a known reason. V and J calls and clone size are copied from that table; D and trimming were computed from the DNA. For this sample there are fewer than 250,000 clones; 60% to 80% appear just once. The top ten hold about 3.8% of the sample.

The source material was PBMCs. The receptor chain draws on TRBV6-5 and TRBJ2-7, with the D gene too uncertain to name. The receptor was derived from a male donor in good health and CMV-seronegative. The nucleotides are TGTGCCAGCAGTTACTCAGCGAATTCCTACGAGCAGTACTTC. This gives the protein CASSYSANSYEQYF.